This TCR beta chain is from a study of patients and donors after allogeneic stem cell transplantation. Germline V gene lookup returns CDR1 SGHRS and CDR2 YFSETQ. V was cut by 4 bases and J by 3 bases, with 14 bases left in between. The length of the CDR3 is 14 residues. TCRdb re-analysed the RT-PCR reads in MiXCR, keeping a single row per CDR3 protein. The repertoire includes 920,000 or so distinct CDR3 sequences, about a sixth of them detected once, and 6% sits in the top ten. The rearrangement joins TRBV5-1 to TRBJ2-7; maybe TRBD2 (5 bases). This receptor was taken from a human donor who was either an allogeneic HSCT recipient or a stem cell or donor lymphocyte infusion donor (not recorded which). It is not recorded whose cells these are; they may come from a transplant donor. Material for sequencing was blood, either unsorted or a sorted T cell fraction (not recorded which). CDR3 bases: TGCGCCAGCAGCCCGTCAAGGAGGATCTACGAGCAGTACTTC. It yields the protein CASSPSRRIYEQYF.